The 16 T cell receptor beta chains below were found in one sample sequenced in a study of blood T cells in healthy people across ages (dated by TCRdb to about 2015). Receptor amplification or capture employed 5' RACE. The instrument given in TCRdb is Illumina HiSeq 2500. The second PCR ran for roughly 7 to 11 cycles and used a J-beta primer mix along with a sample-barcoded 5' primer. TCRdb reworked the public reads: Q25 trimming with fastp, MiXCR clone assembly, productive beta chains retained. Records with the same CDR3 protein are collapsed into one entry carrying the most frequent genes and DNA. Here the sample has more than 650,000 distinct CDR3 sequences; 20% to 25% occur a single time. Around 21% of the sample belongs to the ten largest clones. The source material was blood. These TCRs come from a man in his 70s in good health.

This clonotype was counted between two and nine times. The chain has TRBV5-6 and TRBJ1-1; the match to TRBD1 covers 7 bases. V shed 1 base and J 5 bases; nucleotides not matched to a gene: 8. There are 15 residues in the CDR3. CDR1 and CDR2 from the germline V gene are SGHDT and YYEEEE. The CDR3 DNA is TGTGCCAGCAGCTTGTTGACAGGGCAACGAACTGAAGCTTTCTTT. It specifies CASSLLTGQRTEAFF.

The CDR3 nucleotides read TGTGCCAGCAGCACTCTATTTTCGGAGCAGTACTTC. Its protein is CASSTLFSEQYF. This chain links TRBV12-3 or TRBV12-4 with TRBJ2-7, with D unclear. Deletions cut 6 bases from V and 7 bases from J, with 13 bases between. CDR3 length: 12 residues.

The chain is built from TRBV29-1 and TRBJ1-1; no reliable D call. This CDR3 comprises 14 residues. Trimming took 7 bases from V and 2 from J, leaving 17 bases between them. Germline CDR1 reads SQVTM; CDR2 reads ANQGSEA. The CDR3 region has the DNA TGCAGCGCTCGTCGGGCAGCACTCAACACTGAAGCTTTCTTT. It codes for CSARRAALNTEAFF.

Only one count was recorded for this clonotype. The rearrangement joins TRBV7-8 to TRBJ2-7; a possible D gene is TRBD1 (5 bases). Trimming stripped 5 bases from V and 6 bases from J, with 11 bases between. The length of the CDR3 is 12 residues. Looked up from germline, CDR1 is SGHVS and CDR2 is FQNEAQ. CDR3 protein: CASSQGAFEQYV. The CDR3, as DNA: TGTGCCAGCAGCCAGGGCGCCTTCGAGCAGTACGTC.

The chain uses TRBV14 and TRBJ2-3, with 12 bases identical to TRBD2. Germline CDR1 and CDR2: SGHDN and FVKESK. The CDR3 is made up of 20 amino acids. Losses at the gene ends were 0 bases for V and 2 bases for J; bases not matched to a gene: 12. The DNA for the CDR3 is TGTGCCAGCAGCCAAGATCTTGTCGGCACTAGCGGGGGGCCCACAGATACGCAGTATTTT. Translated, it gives CASSQDLVGTSGGPTDTQYF.

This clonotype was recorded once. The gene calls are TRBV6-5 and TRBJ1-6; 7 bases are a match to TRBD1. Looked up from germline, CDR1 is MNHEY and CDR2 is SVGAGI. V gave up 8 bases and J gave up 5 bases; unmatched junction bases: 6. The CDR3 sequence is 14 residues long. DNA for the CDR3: TGTGCCAGCTGGCGACAGGGTAATAATTCACCCCTCCACTTT. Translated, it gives CASWRQGNNSPLHF.

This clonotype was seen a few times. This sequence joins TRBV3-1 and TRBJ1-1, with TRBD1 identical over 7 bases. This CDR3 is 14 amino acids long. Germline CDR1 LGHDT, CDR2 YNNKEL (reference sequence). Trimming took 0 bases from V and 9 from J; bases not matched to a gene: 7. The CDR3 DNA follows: TGTGCCAGCAGCCAAGATATGGGACAGACCAAAGCTTTCTTT. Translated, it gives CASSQDMGQTKAFF.

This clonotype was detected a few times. This CDR3 is CSARTTGGFNSPLHF. DNA for the CDR3: TGCAGTGCTAGAACAACAGGGGGCTTTAATTCACCCCTCCACTTT. This chain links TRBV20-1 with TRBJ1-6; TRBD1 matches 9 bases. CDR1 is DFQATT and CDR2 is SNEGSKA in the germline V gene (reference sequence). The CDR3 is made up of 15 amino acids. The V and J ends lost 2 bases and 6 bases, in that order; junction bases with no gene match: 5.

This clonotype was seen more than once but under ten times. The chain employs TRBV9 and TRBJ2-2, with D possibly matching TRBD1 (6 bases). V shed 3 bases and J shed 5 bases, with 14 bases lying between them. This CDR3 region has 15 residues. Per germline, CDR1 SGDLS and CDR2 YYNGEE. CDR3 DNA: TGTGCCAGCAGCGGGGGGCTCCCGGGTACCGGGGAGCTGTTTTTT. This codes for CASSGGLPGTGELFF.

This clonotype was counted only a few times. CDR3 nucleotide sequence: TGTGCCAGCAGTGACCTCCGACTGAACTCCTACGAGCAGTACTTC. Its translation is CASSDLRLNSYEQYF. The chain combines TRBV25-1 with TRBJ2-1; unclear D gene. The DNA end lines up better with TRBJ2-7; the J call may be wrong. In germline, CDR1 is MGHDK, CDR2 SYGVNS. This CDR3 comprises 15 residues.

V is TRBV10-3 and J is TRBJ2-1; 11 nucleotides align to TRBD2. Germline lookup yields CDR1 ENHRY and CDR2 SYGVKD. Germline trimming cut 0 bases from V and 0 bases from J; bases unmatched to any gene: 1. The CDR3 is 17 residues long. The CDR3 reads CAISESGLAVSYNEQFF. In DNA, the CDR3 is TGTGCCATCAGTGAGTCGGGACTAGCGGTCTCCTACAATGAGCAGTTCTTC.

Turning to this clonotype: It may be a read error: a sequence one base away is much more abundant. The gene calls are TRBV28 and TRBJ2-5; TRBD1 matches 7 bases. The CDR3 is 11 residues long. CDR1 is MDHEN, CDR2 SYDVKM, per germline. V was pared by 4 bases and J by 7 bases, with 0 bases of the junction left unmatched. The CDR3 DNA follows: TGTGCCAGCAGTTCAGGGGGGACCCAGTACTTC. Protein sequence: CASSSGGTQYF.

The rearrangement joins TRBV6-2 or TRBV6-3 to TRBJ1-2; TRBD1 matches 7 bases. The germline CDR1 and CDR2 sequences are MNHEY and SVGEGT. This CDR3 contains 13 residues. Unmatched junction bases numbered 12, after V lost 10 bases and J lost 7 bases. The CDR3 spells CATRPGQTTGYTF. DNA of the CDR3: TGTGCCACAAGACCGGGACAGACGACTGGCTACACCTTC.

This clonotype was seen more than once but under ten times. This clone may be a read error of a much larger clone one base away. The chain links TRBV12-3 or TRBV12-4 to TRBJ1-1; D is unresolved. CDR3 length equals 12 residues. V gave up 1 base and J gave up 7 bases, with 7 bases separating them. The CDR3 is CASSLDPVEAFF. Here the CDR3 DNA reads TGTGCCAGCAGTTTAGATCCAGTTGAAGCTTTCTTT.

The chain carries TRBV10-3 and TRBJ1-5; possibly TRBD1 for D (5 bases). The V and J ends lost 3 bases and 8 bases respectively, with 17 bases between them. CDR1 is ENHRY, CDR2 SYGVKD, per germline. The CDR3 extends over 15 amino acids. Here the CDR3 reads CAISEGSGGLEPQHF. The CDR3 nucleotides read TGTGCCATCAGTGAAGGGTCGGGGGGATTGGAGCCCCAGCATTTT.

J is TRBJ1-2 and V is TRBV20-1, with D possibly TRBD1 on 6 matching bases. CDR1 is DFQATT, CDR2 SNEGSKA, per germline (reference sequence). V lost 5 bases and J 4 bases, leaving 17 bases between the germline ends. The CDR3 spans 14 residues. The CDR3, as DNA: TGCAGTGCTTCCTCTGGACAGTTTGGCTATGGCTACACCTTC. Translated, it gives CSASSGQFGYGYTF.